This TCR beta chain was profiled in a study of T cells in localized non-small cell lung cancer. Overall study findings and caveats: Greater T cell density in blood accompanied longer overall survival. Without multi-region sequencing, intratumor heterogeneity could not be excluded. Tumor showed lower T cell clonality than uninvolved adjacent lung, where it was highest.

As regards this clone: Its antigen remains unknown.

Germline CDR1 reads SGHDT; CDR2 reads YYEEEE. The junction had 8 bases not matched to a gene; V was cut back by 3 bases and J by 2 bases. The CDR3 has 16 residues. The method was immunoSEQ multiplex PCR; TCRdb's version includes in-frame clones alone and lacks a portion of them. The sample records about 92,000 clones, under 95% being singletons. The TCR comes from a woman between 40 and 69 years old with stage II squamous cell lung carcinoma. The specimen was PBMCs, collected before any cancer treatment. V usage is TRBV5-6 and J usage is TRBJ1-2, with 9 positions matching TRBD1. The CDR3 sequence is CASSYGGTGQNYGYTF. In DNA, the CDR3 is TGTGCCAGCAGCTATGGGGGGACAGGGCAGAACTATGGCTACACCTTC. The full variable domain, with the rest looked up from reference TRBV5-6 and TRBJ1-2, is DAGVTQSPTHLIKTRGQQVTLRCSPKSGHDTVSWYQQALGQGPQFIFQYYEEEERQRGNFPDRFSGHQFPNYSSELNVNALLLGDSALYLCASSYGGTGQNYGYTFGSGTRLTVV.